The source of this T cell receptor beta chain is a study of T cell responses to AZD1222 COVID-19 vaccine. General study findings and limits: Among the donors, most were white British and more were female, and clonal diversity was possibly underestimated. Repertoires were obtained solely post-peak T cell response.

This clone was seen a handful of times. Its specificity is not known. Sequencing was performed with immunoSEQ multiplex PCR; in TCRdb, only in-frame clones are kept and a portion is missing. The top ten clones hold around 8% of a sample with over 130,000 clones, roughly 89% of them seen once. This specimen was peripheral blood, taken 28 days after the second dose of the MenACWY control vaccine. The sequence came from an adult who received the MenACWY meningococcal vaccine as a control.

In DNA, the CDR3 is TGTGCCAGCAGCTTAGGGTTTTCAAACACCGGGGAGCTGTTTTTT. It translates to CASSLGFSNTGELFF. This chain joins TRBV7-9 and TRBJ2-2, with no clear D. CDR3 length: 15 amino acids. Germline assignment: CDR1 SEHNR and CDR2 FQNEAQ (reference sequence). V was clipped by 1 base and J by 2 bases, with 8 bases between them.